The rows below give T cell receptor beta chains drawn from one sample of a study of control samples from healthy donors and cancer patients. TCRdb's copy holds only in-frame clones and misses some; the assay was immunoSEQ multiplex PCR. Here the sample spans 140,000 or so clones, about 95% being singletons. Sample: PBMCs. The receptor source for this set is a man between 60 and 75 years old with colorectal cancer. CDR3s include the opening cysteine and the closing phenylalanine or tryptophan. The D gene is left open where the match is weak. Not all rows give a size; the values are once, few, many and, for expanded clones, a class.

D: .
size: .
J: TRBJ1-1
length: 12
V: TRBV30
DNA: TGTGCCTGGAGTGTACGGGCGCGAGAAGCTTTCTTT
CDR3: CAWSVRAREAFF

D: .
size: .
J: TRBJ1-6
length: 15
V: TRBV18
DNA: TGTGCCAGCTCACCACTCCCTTCGGGGGGATCACCCCTCCACTTT
CDR3: CASSPLPSGGSPLHF

D: .
size: .
J: TRBJ2-3
length: 15
V: TRBV6-6
DNA: TGTGCCAGCAGTTACGGGGCGCAGGGGTCAGATACGCAGTATTTT
CDR3: CASSYGAQGSDTQYF

D: TRBD1
size: .
J: TRBJ2-5
length: 15
V: TRBV9
DNA: TGTGCCAGCAGCCCCCGACAGGGCGGTCCAGAGACCCAGTACTTC
CDR3: CASSPRQGGPETQYF

D: .
size: .
J: TRBJ1-1
length: 13
V: TRBV27
DNA: TGTGCCAGCAGTTTTGGACAGAACAATGAAGCTTTCTTT
CDR3: CASSFGQNNEAFF

D: .
size: .
J: TRBJ2-7
length: 15
V: TRBV3-1/TRBV3-2
DNA: TGTGCCAGCAGCCAAGGACTAGGGGATACTTACGAGCAGTACTTC
CDR3: CASSQGLGDTYEQYF

D: .
size: few
J: TRBJ1-3
length: 20
V: TRBV4-1
DNA: TGCGCCAGCAGCCAAGACCCGATGTCCCTGATCCGATACTCTGGAAACACCATATATTTT
CDR3: CASSQDPMSLIRYSGNTIYF

D: .
size: .
J: TRBJ1-3
length: 16
V: TRBV28
DNA: TGTGCCAGCAGTTATTCATCGGGTGTGCCCGGAAACACCATATATTTT
CDR3: CASSYSSGVPGNTIYF

D: .
size: .
J: TRBJ1-1
length: 16
V: TRBV18
DNA: TGTGCCAGCTCACCTAGCGCCGCGGGCGGATTCGCCGGAGCTTTCTTT
CDR3: CASSPSAAGGFAGAFF

D: TRBD1
size: .
J: TRBJ1-2
length: 15
V: TRBV19
DNA: TGTGCCAGTAGTATGGGACAGGGGGGGAACTATGGCTACACCTTC
CDR3: CASSMGQGGNYGYTF

D: .
size: .
J: TRBJ1-5
length: 15
V: TRBV7-9
DNA: TGTGCCAGCAGCTTAGGGGGCACTAGCAATCAGCCCCAGCATTTT
CDR3: CASSLGGTSNQPQHF

D: .
size: .
J: TRBJ1-5
length: 15
V: TRBV5-8
DNA: TGTGCCAGCAGCTTGGCCTCTGGGGGGAATCAGCCCCAGCATTTT
CDR3: CASSLASGGNQPQHF

D: .
size: .
J: TRBJ1-3
length: 14
V: TRBV7-8
DNA: TGTGCCAGCAGCCCCGGCCACTCTGGAAACACCATATATTTT
CDR3: CASSPGHSGNTIYF

D: .
size: .
J: TRBJ1-3
length: 14
V: TRBV9
DNA: TGTGCCAGCAGTGGGGGGCGCCCAGGAAACACCATATATTTT
CDR3: CASSGGRPGNTIYF

D: .
size: .
J: TRBJ1-5
length: 16
V: TRBV10-3
DNA: TGTGCCATCAGTGAGTCGTCCTGGGCTTTCAATCAGCCCCAGCATTTT
CDR3: CAISESSWAFNQPQHF

D: .
size: .
J: TRBJ2-6
length: 17
V: TRBV15
DNA: TGTGCCACCAGCAGAGCACGGGCGCTTCCCGGGGCCAACGTCCTGACTTTC
CDR3: CATSRARALPGANVLTF

D: .
size: .
J: TRBJ1-6
length: 16
V: TRBV18
DNA: TGTGCCAGCTCACCGCAGGGCCAGGGGAGCAATTCACCCCTCCACTTT
CDR3: CASSPQGQGSNSPLHF

D: TRBD1
size: .
J: TRBJ1-1
length: 14
V: TRBV19
DNA: TGTGCCAGTAGTTACGGACAGGGTTGGACTGAAGCTTTCTTT
CDR3: CASSYGQGWTEAFF

D: TRBD1
size: .
J: TRBJ1-2
length: 15
V: TRBV4-1
DNA: TGCGCCAGCAGCCCCACCAGGGGGCGCAAGGATGGCTACACCTTC
CDR3: CASSPTRGRKDGYTF

D: .
size: .
J: TRBJ2-2
length: 17
V: TRBV6-2/TRBV6-3
DNA: TGTGCCAGCAGTTACACGATGGGACAACTGAACACCGGGGAGCTGTTTTTT
CDR3: CASSYTMGQLNTGELFF

D: .
size: .
J: TRBJ2-5
length: 14
V: TRBV11-2
DNA: TGTGCCAGCAGCTCTCAGGGGAAACGAGAGACCCAGTACTTC
CDR3: CASSSQGKRETQYF

D: TRBD1
size: .
J: TRBJ2-6
length: 16
V: TRBV5-4
DNA: TGTGCCAGCAGCTCCGGGACAGGGGCTGGGGCCAACGTCCTGACTTTC
CDR3: CASSSGTGAGANVLTF

D: TRBD1
size: .
J: TRBJ2-7
length: 17
V: TRBV28
DNA: TGTGCCAGCAGCCCCCCGTCGGGACAGGGCGGGGGCTACGAGCAGTACTTC
CDR3: CASSPPSGQGGGYEQYF

D: TRBD1
size: .
J: TRBJ1-2
length: 14
V: TRBV5-4
DNA: TGTGCCAGCAGCCCCGACAGGGCTAACTATGGCTACACCTTC
CDR3: CASSPDRANYGYTF

D: TRBD1
size: .
J: TRBJ2-1
length: 14
V: TRBV5-6
DNA: TGTGCCAGCAGCGGCCGGGACAGGGGAGTGGAGCAGTTCTTC
CDR3: CASSGRDRGVEQFF

D: .
size: .
J: TRBJ1-5
length: 12
V: TRBV3-1/TRBV3-2
DNA: TGTGCCAGCAGCCAAGGGGGCCAGCCCCAGCATTTT
CDR3: CASSQGGQPQHF

D: .
size: once
J: TRBJ1-4
length: 15
V: TRBV27
DNA: TGTGCCAGCAGTTTCTTTCCGGCAACTAATGAAAAACTGTTTTTT
CDR3: CASSFFPATNEKLFF

D: TRBD1
size: .
J: TRBJ1-5
length: 13
V: TRBV7-9
DNA: TGTGCCAGCAGCCTGCAGGGGGGTCAGCCCCAGCATTTT
CDR3: CASSLQGGQPQHF

D: .
size: .
J: TRBJ2-7
length: 15
V: TRBV11-2
DNA: TGTGCCAGCACCCTTAGGCAGGTGAGCTCCTACGAGCAGTACTTC
CDR3: CASTLRQVSSYEQYF

D: .
size: .
J: TRBJ1-2
length: 11
V: TRBV10-3
DNA: TGTGCCATCAGTGAGAGAGCGGGCTACACCTTC
CDR3: CAISERAGYTF

D: TRBD1
size: .
J: TRBJ1-1
length: 15
V: TRBV19
DNA: TGTGCCAGTAGCCCTGACGGACAGGGGAACACTGAAGCTTTCTTT
CDR3: CASSPDGQGNTEAFF

D: TRBD1
size: .
J: TRBJ1-5
length: 14
V: TRBV6-2/TRBV6-3
DNA: TGTGCCAGCAGCCGCGGGACAGCCAATCAGCCCCAGCATTTT
CDR3: CASSRGTANQPQHF

D: .
size: .
J: TRBJ2-7
length: 14
V: TRBV5-4
DNA: TGTGCCAGCAGCTTGGGCCTAGCATCCTACGAGCAGTACTTC
CDR3: CASSLGLASYEQYF